This T cell receptor (beta chain) emerged from a study of cytomegalovirus exposure and HLA in healthy donors. The PCR contained 60 Vbeta and 13 Jbeta primers. TCRdb's copy holds only in-frame clones and misses some; the assay was immunoSEQ multiplex PCR. Altogether under 150,000 clones are present, 65% to 85% being singletons, with the ten largest covering about 1.2%. About this clone itself: Its antigen is still unknown.

Regarding the study as a whole: Sequencing likely generated an artifact that appeared as a cluster of highly shared sequence variants. Analysis performed later found 15,000 or so TCR beta sequences associated with HLA alleles at 0.05 false discovery rate. Most CMV-associated TCR beta chains appeared HLA-restricted in a later analysis. Associated with cytomegalovirus, according to the listing, were around 170 TCR beta chains.

Sequenced sample: PBMCs. The origin of this receptor is a boy between 5 and 17 years old in good health and CMV-seronegative.

The CDR3 loop is CASSPPTSGFSYEQYF. The CDR3 DNA reads as TGTGCCAGCAGCCCCCCGACTAGCGGCTTCTCCTACGAGCAGTACTTC. The rearrangement links TRBV7-9 to TRBJ2-7; 9 nucleotides agree with TRBD2. The germline CDR1 and CDR2 sequences are SEHNR and FQNEAQ (reference sequence). With V trimmed by 5 bases and J by 0 bases, 8 bases remained unmatched. The CDR3 runs 16 residues.